The clone carrying this T cell receptor beta chain appeared a few times. The antigen is unknown. The data originate from a study of identical twins. Study-level findings and limits: Zero-insertion analyses were open to partial confounding by invariant MAIT and iNKT cells. Models underestimated out-of-frame TCR alpha sharing in monozygotic twins.

TCRdb re-called the 5' RACE reads with MiXCR, one entry per CDR3 protein. The data hold 470,000 or so distinct CDR3 sequences, with 24% observed a single time. Germline V gene data show CDR1 as MNHEY and CDR2 as SVGAGI. The CDR3 covers 13 residues. The ends were cut back, 4 bases at V and 2 bases at J, with 9 bases in the middle. The data were also submitted as part of a second study, on T cells expressing NK-cell markers. This second study notes: An anti-gamma-delta TCR antibody was added in several experiments. It restricted sorting to alpha-beta TCR-expressing T cells. Among CD8+ T cells from several donors, dominant NKG2C+ clonotypes accounted for about 1.0-7.0%.

V and J are TRBV6-5 and TRBJ2-7; D tentatively reads TRBD1 or TRBD2 (5 bases each). This clonotype was sampled from a woman aged 18-29 years in good health. Sequenced sample: CD4+ T cells sorted from blood. Written as DNA, the CDR3 is TGTGCCAGCAGTTCCGGGGCCACCTACGAGCAGTACTTC. Translation gives CASSSGATYEQYF.